This T cell receptor beta chain was observed in a study of regulatory T cells in long-lasting Graves disease. Study-wide findings and caveats: Among persistent patients, a larger number of public clonotypes were shared (around 2,700) than among newly diagnosed patients (roughly 1,000).

Trimming stripped 0 bases from V and 0 bases from J, with 19 bases between. In germline, CDR1 is SGHDN, CDR2 FVKESK. This CDR3 contains 19 residues. This clonotype was counted at least ten times. Its target is not known. CDR3 regions were amplified by Arm-PCR using iRepertoire HTBI primers to build TCR beta libraries. TCRdb used MiXCR to reprocess the multiplex PCR reads, holding one entry per CDR3 protein. The table shows approximately 540,000 distinct CDR3 sequences, with 12% occurring only once. As to time point: newly diagnosed GD, antithyroid drugs for less than 3 months. The TCR library was prepared using RNA isolated from PBMCs. The same sample was also used in a study of T cells in Graves' hyperthyroidism and ophthalmopathy.

This sequence joins TRBV14 and TRBJ2-3; D may be TRBD2 (6 bases). The sequence was obtained from a woman in her 30s with Graves disease. The input for sequencing was peripheral blood mononuclear cells (PBMCs), taken at new diagnosis, from a patient treated with antithyroid drugs. The CDR3: CASSQDAEGAIRSTDTQYF. In DNA, the CDR3 is TGTGCCAGCAGCCAAGATGCGGAGGGAGCGATACGGAGCACAGATACGCAGTATTTT.